What follows are 17 T cell receptor beta chains derived from one specimen sequenced in a study of T cells in Graves' hyperthyroidism and ophthalmopathy. From RNA transcripts, TCR beta CDR3 regions were amplified. HTBI primers drove first-round RT-PCR of the TCR CDR3. In TCRdb, the multiplex PCR reads were re-called with MiXCR into one record per CDR3 protein. The sample shows 400,000 to 500,000 distinct CDR3 sequences, roughly 13% of them seen only once. The sample comprised blood. The receptors were sampled from a woman aged 18 to 35 with Graves' hyperthyroidism.

This clonotype was detected ten times or more. V gene TRBV12-3 or TRBV12-4 combines with J gene TRBJ1-4; 11 bases match TRBD1. There are 13 residues in the CDR3. The V gene end was trimmed by 9 bases and the J gene end by 8 bases; junction bases not matched to a gene: 5. As DNA, the CDR3 is TGTGCCAGTTCCGGGACAGGGGGGGAAAAACTGTTTTTT. This codes for CASSGTGGEKLFF.

This clonotype was counted many times. The chain employs TRBV6-1 and TRBJ2-3; D is possibly TRBD1 (6 bases). V was trimmed by 9 bases and J by 2 bases, leaving 15 bases between them. The germline CDR1 and CDR2 sequences are MNHNS and SASEGT. The CDR3 sequence is 14 residues long. CDR3 in amino acids: CASSRDTITDTQYF. The CDR3 DNA follows: TGTGCCAGTTCCCGGGACACTATCACAGATACGCAGTATTTT.

The table lists this clonotype with many counts. The chain joins TRBV19 to TRBJ1-1, with unresolved D. V lost 3 bases and J lost 0, with 8 bases in between. CDR3 length: 14 amino acids. Looked up from germline, CDR1 is LNHDA and CDR2 is SQIVND (reference sequence). The CDR3 nucleotides are TGTGCCAGTAGTATGATCGGGATGAACACTGAAGCTTTCTTT. Translated: CASSMIGMNTEAFF.

This clonotype was counted a few times. V is TRBV30 and J is TRBJ2-2; D is possibly TRBD1 (5 bases). Between the trimmed V and J ends, which lost 2 bases and 5 bases, there was a span of 12 bases. Per the germline V gene, CDR1 is GTSNPN and CDR2 is SVGIG (reference sequence). The CDR3 consists of 14 residues. Here the CDR3 reads CAWSRQTVTGELFF. CDR3 coding DNA: TGTGCCTGGAGTAGACAGACAGTTACCGGGGAGCTGTTTTTT.

This clonotype was counted ten times or more. CDR3 sequence: CASSESGTRGSESKNIQYF. The CDR3 DNA reads as TGTGCCAGCAGTGAAAGCGGAACACGAGGGAGCGAGTCCAAAAACATTCAGTACTTC. This chain connects TRBV6-1 to TRBJ2-4, with D tentatively TRBD2 (5 bases). Germline CDR1 is MNHNS and CDR2 is SASEGT. The V end was cut by 2 bases, the J end by 2 bases, with 22 bases between. The CDR3 has 19 amino acids.

Of note for this clonotype: This may be a read error, as it is one base from a much larger clone. This rearrangement joins TRBV20-1 to TRBJ2-3; 10 nucleotides agree with TRBD2. CDR1 DFQATT and CDR2 SNEGSKA come from the germline V gene (reference sequence). The CDR3 length is 19 residues. The CDR3 bases are TGCAGTGCTAGAGACCTCAGTAGCGGGAGGCTCCAACTCACAGATACGCGGTATTTT. It codes for CSARDLSSGRLQLTDTRYF.

In this sample, this clonotype turned up a few times. The chain is built from TRBV4-1 and TRBJ1-1; 7 nucleotides match TRBD1. CDR1 MGHRA and CDR2 YSYEKL come from the germline V gene. The CDR3 consists of 15 residues. V dropped 0 bases and J dropped 4; count of bases not matched to a gene: 5. The CDR3: CASSQEQGLGTEAFF. The CDR3 DNA sequence: TGCGCCAGCAGCCAAGAACAGGGGTTAGGCACTGAAGCTTTCTTT.

This sequence joins TRBV7-2 and TRBJ1-6; D gene unclear. The CDR3 totals 14 residues. Trimming removed 3 bases from V and 5 bases from J, with 8 bases in between. Germline V CDR1 and CDR2: SGHTA, FQGNSA. In DNA, the CDR3 is TGTGCCAGCAGCTTTTATACCGATAATTCACCCCTCCACTTT. Its protein is CASSFYTDNSPLHF.

This chain joins TRBV9 and TRBJ2-3, with 12 bases that match TRBD2. Per the germline V gene, CDR1 is SGDLS and CDR2 is YYNGEE. Germline trimming cut 2 bases from V and 2 bases from J; bases unmatched to any gene: 15. The CDR3 is 20 residues long. Written as DNA, the CDR3 is TGTGCCAGCAGCGTTCCCACCGACCCCGCTAGCGGGAGGGCCACAGATACGCAGTATTTT. Amino acids: CASSVPTDPASGRATDTQYF.

This chain joins TRBV2 and TRBJ1-5; a possible D gene is TRBD1 (6 bases). The V end was cut by 8 bases, the J end by 10 bases, with 15 bases between. The CDR3 consists of 12 residues. Germline assignment: CDR1 SNHLY and CDR2 FYNNEI. The CDR3 coding sequence is TGTGCCAGCCGAGGGGGGAGAGATCCCCAGCATTTT. Amino acid sequence: CASRGGRDPQHF.

There are a few counts of this clonotype. In DNA form, the CDR3 reads TGTGCCAGTAGTACTCTAGCGGGAGCTCAAGAGACCCAGTACTTC. Protein sequence: CASSTLAGAQETQYF. The chain couples TRBV19 to TRBJ2-5, with TRBD2 matching over 10 bases. Germline loops: CDR1 LNHDA, CDR2 SQIVND (reference sequence). This CDR3 region has 15 residues. The ends lost 4 bases at V and 2 bases at J; junction bases unmatched: 4.

The chain joins TRBV5-1 to TRBJ2-1, with no clear D. CDR1 SGHRS and CDR2 YFSETQ come from the germline V gene. The V end lost 0 bases, the J end lost 7 bases, and 11 bases lay between the germline ends. The CDR3 contains 14 residues. CDR3: CASSLESWGNEQFF. For the CDR3, the DNA is TGCGCCAGCAGCTTGGAGAGTTGGGGAAATGAGCAGTTCTTC. Looking up the rest from reference TRBV5-1 and TRBJ2-1 gives the full variable domain: KAGVTQTPRYLIKTRGQQVTLSCSPISGHRSVSWYQQTPGQGLQFLFEYFSETQRNKGNFPGRFSGRQFSNSRSEMNVSTLELGDSALYLCASSLESWGNEQFFGPGTRLTVL.

This clonotype was counted many times. V usage is TRBV11-3 and J usage is TRBJ2-1; D not resolved. Trimming removed 4 bases at V and 2 bases at J, with 9 bases between. The CDR3 runs 14 residues. Germline V gives CDR1 SGHNT, CDR2 YENEEA. The CDR3 spells CASSYGVTYNEQFF. DNA of the CDR3: TGTGCCAGCAGCTATGGAGTTACCTACAATGAGCAGTTCTTC. Supplemented by reference TRBV11-3 and TRBJ2-1, the full variable domain reads EAGVVQSPRYKIIEKKQPVAFWCNPISGHNTLYWYLQNLGQGPELLIRYENEEAVDDSQLPKDRFSAERLKGVDSTLKIQPAELGDSAVYLCASSYGVTYNEQFFGPGTRLTVL.

The J gene is TRBJ1-1, the V gene TRBV6-1; D is undetermined. The germline V and J ends were trimmed by 4 bases and 0 bases, with 21 bases remaining between them. Per germline, CDR1 MNHNS and CDR2 SASEGT. The CDR3 loop spans 18 amino acids. The CDR3 region has the DNA TGTGCCAGCAGTGCCACGTTCTCCCGGGGAAAGGTGAACACTGAAGCTTTCTTT. Translation gives CASSATFSRGKVNTEAFF.

This clonotype showed up just a few times. The V and J genes are TRBV7-9 and TRBJ1-2; weak D call: TRBD1 (5 bases). The germline CDR1 and CDR2 sequences are SEHNR and FQNEAQ (reference sequence). V was pared by 2 bases and J by 6 bases, with 13 bases between. The CDR3 is made up of 14 amino acids. The CDR3 region is CASSLLGVGDGYTF. CDR3 nucleotide sequence: TGTGCCAGCAGCTTACTAGGGGTAGGAGATGGCTACACCTTC.

The genes are TRBV25-1 and TRBJ2-1, with 7 bases lining up with TRBD2. V lost 6 bases to trimming and J lost 7 bases; unmatched junction nucleotides: 9. The CDR3 is made up of 14 amino acids. The V gene's germline CDR1 is MGHDK and CDR2 SYGVNS. CDR3 protein: CASRRAGLSNEQFF. CDR3 bases: TGTGCCAGCAGACGAGCGGGACTCAGTAATGAGCAGTTCTTC.

The chain combines TRBV11-2 with TRBJ1-5, with D possibly being TRBD1 (6 bases). Trimming removed 1 base from V and 7 bases from J, with 17 bases in between. From germline, CDR1 is SGHAT and CDR2 FQNNGV. The CDR3 is 16 amino acids. CDR3 sequence (DNA): TGTGCCAGCAGCTTAGGTAAAAGACAGGTCGGCCAGCCCCAGCATTTT. Translating it yields CASSLGKRQVGQPQHF.